The 7 T cell receptor beta chains presented below share a single source sample, sequenced in a study of blood T cells in healthy people across ages. Primed by a sample-barcoded 5' primer and a J-beta primer mix, a second PCR proceeded for roughly 7 to 12 cycles. MiXCR, applied by TCRdb to the 5' RACE reads, yields one record per CDR3 protein. The sample carries around 1.7 million distinct CDR3 sequences, 28% recorded once. The sequenced sample was blood. These receptors all stem from a woman aged 25 to 45 in good health.

V gene TRBV11-2 combines with J gene TRBJ2-5, with TRBD1 matching 7 bases. The closer fit of TRBJ2-7 to the DNA end suggests the J call may be wrong. CDR3 length equals 14 residues. CDR1 SGHAT and CDR2 FQNNGV come from the germline V gene. Here the CDR3 reads CASSVDRIAYEQYF. The CDR3 DNA reads as TGTGCCAGCAGCGTGGACAGGATAGCCTACGAGCAGTACTTC.

With respect to this clonotype: This may be a read error, as it is one base from a much larger clone. The chain uses TRBV20-1 and TRBJ2-5; D not resolved. CDR1 and CDR2 from the germline V gene are DFQATT and SNEGSKA (reference sequence). Trimming stripped 4 bases from V and 11 bases from J, with 14 bases between. This CDR3 has 11 amino acids. CDR3 in amino acids: CSAKDTYGQYF. The CDR3 DNA reads TGCAGTGCTAAAGACACCTACGGGCAGTACTTC.

In this sample, this clonotype turned up once. V is TRBV6-1 and J is TRBJ2-1; D remains unclear. Trimming stripped 3 bases from V and 3 bases from J, with 9 bases between. The CDR3 totals 14 residues. Germline V gives CDR1 MNHNS, CDR2 SASEGT. The CDR3 region is CASSEAANYNEQFF. The CDR3 DNA is TGTGCCAGCAGTGAGGCAGCGAACTACAATGAGCAGTTCTTC.

The chain recombines TRBV30 with TRBJ2-5, with D perhaps given as TRBD1 or TRBD2 (5 bases each). Germline CDR1 reads GTSNPN; CDR2 reads SVGIG (reference sequence). CDR3 size: 12 residues. V dropped 0 bases and J dropped 10 bases, with 12 bases sitting between them. CDR3 sequence (DNA): TGTGCCTGGAGTGTAAGGGAGACAGTCCAGTACTTC. This gives the protein CAWSVRETVQYF. Filled out from reference TRBV30 and TRBJ2-5, the complete variable domain reads SQTIHQWPATLVQPVGSPLSLECTVEGTSNPNLYWYRQAAGRGLQLLFYSVGIGQISSEVPQNLSASRPQDRQFILSSKKLLLSDSGFYLCAWSVRETVQYFGPGTRLLVL.

This clonotype was counted between two and nine times. This chain connects TRBV25-1 to TRBJ1-1, with TRBD1 matching 9 bases. Germline assignment: CDR1 MGHDK and CDR2 SYGVNS. Unmatched junction bases numbered 7, after V lost 6 bases and J lost 11 bases. CDR3 length: 12 amino acids. CDR3 region: CASSGTGRWAFF. The CDR3 bases are TGTGCCAGCAGCGGGACAGGGAGGTGGGCTTTCTTT. The entire variable domain, with the rest obtained from reference TRBV25-1 and TRBJ1-1, is as follows: EADIYQTPRYLVIGTGKKITLECSQTMGHDKMYWYQQDPGMELHLIHYSYGVNSTEKGDLSSESTVSRIRTEHFPLTLESARPSHTSQYLCASSGTGRWAFFGQGTRLTVV.

This clonotype was picked up many times. CDR3 region: CASSHGTGSYEQYF. In DNA form, the CDR3 reads TGTGCCAGCAGTCACGGGACAGGGAGCTACGAGCAGTACTTC. The J gene is TRBJ2-7, the V gene TRBV3-1, with 9 positions matching TRBD1. J gave up 3 bases and V 6 bases, and 6 bases lay outside the gene matches. Germline CDR1 and CDR2: LGHDT and YNNKEL (reference sequence). This CDR3 is 14 amino acids long.

This clonotype was picked up many times. This rearrangement joins TRBV29-1 to TRBJ2-7; 11 bases match TRBD2. V shed 5 bases, J shed 6 bases, and the junction held 9 bases outside the gene matches. The germline V gene encodes CDR1 SQVTM and CDR2 ANQGSEA. The CDR3 has 14 residues. DNA of the CDR3: TGCAGCGTTTCGGGACTAGCGGATACGTTCGAGCAGTACTTC. The encoded protein is CSVSGLADTFEQYF.